This T cell receptor (beta chain) was sequenced during a study of cytomegalovirus exposure and HLA in healthy donors. Of note for this clone: Its antigen remains unidentified.

The V and J ends lost 1 base and 1 base, in that order; junction bases with no gene match: 3. The CDR3 consists of 17 residues. The germline CDR1 and CDR2 sequences are SGDLS and YYNGEE. The PCR ran on 60 Vbeta and 13 Jbeta primers. Libraries were prepared by immunoSEQ multiplex PCR; TCRdb keeps only in-frame clonotypes and omits some of them. The sample includes some 140,000 clones, around 80% of them seen just once. Study results and limitations: Donor immune exposure was known only as CMV serostatus. An observed cluster of highly shared sequence variants was recorded as a likely sequencing artifact.

Sequences were obtained from PBMCs. This chain joins TRBV9 and TRBJ2-2; 11 positions agree with TRBD2. The sequence came from a man aged 30-40 years in good health and CMV-seropositive. The DNA of the CDR3 is TGTGCCAGCAGCGTATCTAGCGGGAGGTTGAACACCGGGGAGCTGTTTTTT. Translated, it gives CASSVSSGRLNTGELFF.